A selection of T cell receptor beta chains follows, all from one sample in a study of shared clonotypes between healthy human individuals. The table came from immunoSEQ multiplex PCR; TCRdb's copy has only in-frame clones and leaves some out. The sample carries fewer than 800,000 clones, about 91% recorded once. Specimen: naive CD8+ T cells sorted from blood. The receptors were gathered from a man aged 25-45 years in good health. The CDR3 runs from the conserved cysteine through the conserved F or W. D genes are given only for firm matches. Not all rows give a size; the values are once, few, many and, for expanded clones, a class.

d_call,v_call,j_call,clone_size,cdr3_nt,cdr3_aa
NA,TRBV29-1,TRBJ1-2,NA,TGCAGCGTCGAACTATTTCTGGGCCAGAGACTTAACTATGGCTACACCTTC,CSVELFLGQRLNYGYTF
TRBD1,TRBV29-1,TRBJ2-5,NA,TGCAGCGTTGATAAATCCGGGACAGGGTCCGAAGAGACCCAGTACTTC,CSVDKSGTGSEETQYF
NA,TRBV10-2,TRBJ2-7,few,TGCGCCAGCAGTTCATCCTACGAGCAGTACTTC,CASSSSYEQYF
TRBD1,TRBV7-9,TRBJ1-3,NA,TGTGCCAGCAGCCCCGACAGGGCCTACACCGCCATATATTTT,CASSPDRAYTAIYF
NA,TRBV7-9,TRBJ1-3,NA,TGTGCCAGCAGCCCTAGGAGGGCAGGTGCCGGAAACACCATATATTTT,CASSPRRAGAGNTIYF
NA,TRBV7-9,TRBJ2-7,NA,TGTGCCAGCAGCTCCCTCACGGGCGTCGGCCGGGACGAGCAGTACTTC,CASSSLTGVGRDEQYF
NA,TRBV10-3,TRBJ2-1,NA,TGTGCCATCAGTGACGAAGGGGACAATGAGCAGTTCTTC,CAISDEGDNEQFF
TRBD2,TRBV11-2,TRBJ2-7,NA,TGTGCCAGCAGCTTAGGCCGGACTAGCGGCTACCCCTACGAGCAGTACTTC,CASSLGRTSGYPYEQYF
NA,TRBV29-1,TRBJ2-7,NA,TGCAGCGTTGCGCCGTCAGAAACCCCCTACGAGCAGTACTTC,CSVAPSETPYEQYF
TRBD2,TRBV9,TRBJ2-7,NA,TGTGCCAGCAGCGTAGGGCTAGCGGCTGACTACGAGCAGTACTTC,CASSVGLAADYEQYF
TRBD2,TRBV29-1,TRBJ2-1,NA,TGCAGCGTTTCGGAGCGGGAGATAGGTAATGAGCAGTTCTTC,CSVSEREIGNEQFF
NA,TRBV27,TRBJ2-7,NA,TGTGCCAGCAGTTCGGCCCTGGGCGCGGTCTACGAGCAGTACTTC,CASSSALGAVYEQYF
NA,TRBV19,TRBJ1-5,NA,TGTGCCAGTAGTATAGATCTTGTAGGGGTACGGCCCCAGCATTTT,CASSIDLVGVRPQHF
TRBD2,TRBV19,TRBJ2-3,NA,TGTGCCAGTAGTAGGGACTATGATACGCAGTATTTT,CASSRDYDTQYF
NA,TRBV25-1,TRBJ1-1,NA,TGTGCCAGCAGTGATGGGAGTGGGTCCACTGAAGCTTTCTTT,CASSDGSGSTEAFF
NA,TRBV5-1,TRBJ2-3,NA,TGCGCCAGCAGTGGGGGAGAAGGGGCGCAGTATTTT,CASSGGEGAQYF
NA,TRBV28,TRBJ1-5,NA,TGTGCCAGCAGTTTTTCCCAGGGTGAAAATCAGCCCCAGCATTTT,CASSFSQGENQPQHF
NA,TRBV6-6,TRBJ1-1,NA,TGTGCCAGCGAGTTTGGGCTTGGAGGGGACACTGAAGCTTTCTTT,CASEFGLGGDTEAFF
NA,TRBV7-9,TRBJ1-2,few,TGTGCCAGCAGCTTAGACTCGACACCCTATGGCTACACCTTC,CASSLDSTPYGYTF
NA,TRBV27,TRBJ2-2,NA,TGTGCCAGCAGCTCAGTTGCCGGGGAGCTGTTTTTT,CASSSVAGELFF
NA,TRBV4-1,TRBJ2-3,NA,TGCGCCAGCAGCCAAAAATGGCGGGGATCCACAGATACGCAGTATTTT,CASSQKWRGSTDTQYF
NA,TRBV29-1,TRBJ2-1,NA,TGCAGCGTGGACGGGGGGCCGGAGCAGTTCTTC,CSVDGGPEQFF
NA,TRBV27,TRBJ2-7,NA,TGTGCCAGCAGTCACCAGGGGACTTTCTACGAGCAGTACTTC,CASSHQGTFYEQYF
NA,TRBV4-3,TRBJ1-4,NA,TGCGCCAGCAGCCAAGTTAGGAATGAAAAACTGTTTTTT,CASSQVRNEKLFF
NA,TRBV9,TRBJ2-3,NA,TGTGCCAGCAGCCCATGGGACTTTACAGATACGCAGTATTTT,CASSPWDFTDTQYF
NA,TRBV5-1,TRBJ1-1,NA,TGCGCCAGCAGCTTGGGACTTGAAGCTTTCTTT,CASSLGLEAFF
NA,TRBV27,TRBJ2-1,NA,TGTGCCAGCAGCCAACTAACCCCTGGGATTGAGCAGTTCTTC,CASSQLTPGIEQFF
NA,TRBV29-1,TRBJ1-2,NA,TGCAGCGTTGGCGGCGAGAGTTCTAGGGCTGATGGCTACACCTTC,CSVGGESSRADGYTF
TRBD1,TRBV27,TRBJ2-5,NA,TGTGCCAGCAGTACACGGACAGGGCTCCAAGAGACCCAGTACTTC,CASSTRTGLQETQYF
NA,TRBV29-1,TRBJ2-3,NA,TGCAGCGTATCGACGGTTAGCACAGATACGCAGTATTTT,CSVSTVSTDTQYF
NA,TRBV4-1,TRBJ2-7,NA,TGCGCCAGCAGCCAAGATAACGGGGGGACATTCTCCTACGAGCAGTACTTC,CASSQDNGGTFSYEQYF
TRBD2,TRBV7-9,TRBJ2-1,NA,TGTGCCAGCAGCTCCCTAATAGCGGGAGGCTTTAACAATGAGCAGTTCTTC,CASSSLIAGGFNNEQFF
NA,TRBV25-1,TRBJ1-1,NA,TGTGCCAGCAGTGAATATGGCGGGGTTGGGGCTGAAGCTTTCTTT,CASSEYGGVGAEAFF
NA,TRBV5-4,TRBJ1-4,NA,TGTGCCAGCAGCTACCAGGATGATAATGAAAAACTGTTTTTT,CASSYQDDNEKLFF
NA,TRBV19,TRBJ2-1,NA,TGTGCCAGTAGTATAGGTTCATGGAAGTTCTTC,CASSIGSWKFF
NA,TRBV6-4,TRBJ2-1,NA,TGTGCCAGCAGTGATTCTCCAGGGGACTACAATGAGCAGTTCTTC,CASSDSPGDYNEQFF
TRBD1,TRBV7-6,TRBJ1-4,NA,TGTGCCAGCAGCTTAGGCAACAGGGGGTCGAATGAAAAACTGTTTTTT,CASSLGNRGSNEKLFF
NA,TRBV28,TRBJ1-2,NA,TGTGCCAGCAGTTTCAACTTGTTTGCACTGGGCTACACCTTC,CASSFNLFALGYTF
NA,TRBV7-9,TRBJ2-1,NA,TGTGCCAGCAGCTTAGTAGGGGACAATGAGCAGTTCTTC,CASSLVGDNEQFF
TRBD2,TRBV9,TRBJ2-7,few,TGTGCCAGCAGCGTATCCGGGACTAGAACCTACGAGCAGTACTTC,CASSVSGTRTYEQYF
TRBD2,TRBV7-6,TRBJ2-7,NA,TGTGCCAGCAGCCCTCAAGCGGGAGAGGGTTACGAGCAGTACTTC,CASSPQAGEGYEQYF
TRBD2,TRBV4-1,TRBJ2-1,NA,TGCGCCAGCAGCCAAACCGGGACTAGCGGTTACAATGAGCAGTTCTTC,CASSQTGTSGYNEQFF
NA,TRBV21-1,TRBJ2-1,NA,TGTGCCAGCAGCCTACCGGGGCGGGGTCCCTACAATGAGCAGTTCTTC,CASSLPGRGPYNEQFF